This T cell receptor beta chain was recovered during a study of radiation and T cells in renal cell carcinoma. Study at large: Nephrectomy followed 15 Gy stereotactic body radiation by 4 weeks.

Measured with immunoSEQ multiplex PCR; TCRdb has only the in-frame clones, and not every one. The sample has about 140,000 clones; less than 85% are singletons. V was cut by 0 bases and J by 1 base, with 9 bases left in between. In germline, CDR1 is LNHNV, CDR2 YYDKDF (reference sequence). The CDR3 runs to 15 residues. Noted time point: baseline pretreatment blood. Treatment described: 15 Gy SBRT to primary tumor, nephrectomy 4 weeks later. The patient's renal cell carcinoma had clear cell pathology. Study observations and caveats: In blood, top tumor clones expanded by 2 weeks, shrinking by 4. Baseline intratumoral clonotype presence is unknown without pretreatment biopsies.

A note on this clone: The antigen is undetermined.

This TCR was recovered from a woman aged 45-65 years with renal cell carcinoma. The chain recombines TRBV15 with TRBJ2-5; D uncertain. The source material was blood, sampled from a patient whose treatment included radiotherapy and nephrectomy. The DNA of the CDR3 is TGTGCCACCAGCAGAGATAGGATACCCCAAGAGACCCAGTACTTC. It codes for CATSRDRIPQETQYF. Full variable domain (remainder filled in from reference TRBV15 and TRBJ2-5): DAMVIQNPRYQVTQFGKPVTLSCSQTLNHNVMYWYQQKSSQAPKLLFHYYDKDFNNEADTPDNFQSRRPNTSFCFLDIRSPGLGDTAMYLCATSRDRIPQETQYFGPGTRLLVL.